This TCR beta chain was obtained from a study of blood T cells in healthy people across ages (dated by TCRdb to 2014 to 2015). About the full investigation: In model experiments, roughly one uniquely barcoded TCR beta cDNA molecule per two T cells was captured by template switching. To track age-related changes in TCR beta repertoire diversity, the study relied on deep sequencing normalized with unique cDNA molecular identifiers. The donors were divided into four age groups: young (average approximately 16 years), middle-aged (around 41), aged (62) and long-lived (approximately 74). To avoid experimental bias, donors of different ages were spread randomly across the sequencing lanes. For two donors (one aged 18 to 30 and one aged 80 or older), the study analyzed two additional independent replicas of 1 million unique cDNA reads from the same blood draw. Study-level results and caveats: The long-lived group showed more naive CD4+ T cells, fewer expanded clones and increased TCR diversity than the aged group, suggesting age selection. Estimates of total diversity based on one million sequenced T cells were regarded as lower bounds and as underestimates. As age increased, observed TCR beta diversity per million T cells dropped in a roughly linear way, and a significant reduction was already evident by age about 40. Since profiling was done on bulk unsorted PBMCs, naive and antigen-experienced compartments could not be conclusively compared. The CMV infection status of donors was not known, potentially confounding age-related changes in expanded clonotypes. The percentage of naive T cells measured by flow cytometry correlated strongly with observed TCR beta diversity.

Ten or more counts support this clonotype. The specificity of this receptor is unknown. Base-call qualities are not available, and no considerably larger clone is one nucleotide away. Preparation of the library involved 5' RACE. These reads were obtained on an Illumina HiSeq 2500. The second PCR ran for roughly 6 to 11 cycles and used a J-beta primer mix along with a sample-barcoded 5' primer. A template-switch 5' adaptor carrying 12 random nucleotides introduced a unique molecular identifier onto each TCR beta cDNA molecule. At least 2.5 million CDR3-containing paired-end reads were obtained from each sample. The Mint cDNA synthesis kit, primed by a TRBC-specific oligonucleotide, was used to synthesize first-strand cDNA from all RNA. All cDNA was treated with uracil-DNA glycosylase and then went through a first 18-cycle PCR with the universal primers M1SS and BC2_uni_R. In the original analysis: For normalization, 1 million high-quality reads, each with a distinct molecular identifier, were randomly selected from each sample. Reads sharing molecular identifiers were discarded rather than binned into consensus sequences. MiTCR, with a Q25 quality threshold and the strictest error-elimination algorithm, was used for CDR3 identification, clonotype clustering and error correction. A nonparametric unseen species model with Euler transformation was used to estimate lower-bound total TCR beta diversity. The raw public reads went through TCRdb reprocessing: fastp at Q25, MiXCR clone calling, in-frame beta chains kept. Duplicate CDR3 protein sequences are folded into a single record with the most common DNA and genes. None of the V and J calls come from the authors' own analysis; TCRdb made them. In all, the sample holds about 1,000,000 distinct CDR3 sequences, and around 45% of those were seen once. The leading ten clones occupy 18% of the sample.

The 39 donors, aged about 6 to 95 years, were systemically healthy Caucasian individuals from Russia. Each donor gave around 9.5 milliliters of peripheral blood, collected into EDTA-treated Vacutainer tubes. PBMCs were isolated by Ficoll-Paque density-gradient centrifugation, with at least 6.5 million obtained per sample. Total RNA was extracted from PBMCs with Trizol reagent, with at least 6 micrograms obtained per sample. Naive CD45RAhigh/CD27high T cell percentages were measured by flow cytometry on a PBMC aliquot from every donor. The TCR sequence derives from a woman in her sixties or seventies in good health. The sample was blood.

The CDR3 sequence is CASSYFPTGQGTEAFF. The DNA reads as follows: TGTGCCAGCAGTTACTTCCCAACAGGGCAGGGCACTGAAGCTTTCTTT. This chain joins TRBV6-2 or TRBV6-3 to TRBJ1-1; a tentative D match to TRBD1 spans 6 bases. V and J are truncated by 1 base and 4 bases respectively, leaving an intervening sequence of 16 bases. The germline V gene specifies MNHEY as CDR1 and SVGEGT as CDR2. The CDR3, from cysteine to phenylalanine, totals 16 residues. Of all the DNA, just the CDR3 is kept, 48 bases in frame from base 1.